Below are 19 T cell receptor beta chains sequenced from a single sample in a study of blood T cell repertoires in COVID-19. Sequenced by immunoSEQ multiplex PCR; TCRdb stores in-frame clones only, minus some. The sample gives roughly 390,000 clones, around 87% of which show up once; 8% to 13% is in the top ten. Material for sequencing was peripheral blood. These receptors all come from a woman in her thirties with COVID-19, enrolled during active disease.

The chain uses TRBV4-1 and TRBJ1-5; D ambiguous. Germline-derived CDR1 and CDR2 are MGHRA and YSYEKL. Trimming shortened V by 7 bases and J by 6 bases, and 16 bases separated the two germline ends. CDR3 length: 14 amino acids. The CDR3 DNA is TGCGCCAGCATGCCAGTACGAGGTACTCAGCCCCAGCATTTT. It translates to CASMPVRGTQPQHF.

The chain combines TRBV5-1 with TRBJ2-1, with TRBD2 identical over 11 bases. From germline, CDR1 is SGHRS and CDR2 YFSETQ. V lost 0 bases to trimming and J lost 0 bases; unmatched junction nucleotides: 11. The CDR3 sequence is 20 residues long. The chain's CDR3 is CASSLGSLAGGPSSYNEQFF. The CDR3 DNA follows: TGCGCCAGCAGCTTGGGGTCGCTAGCGGGAGGCCCTAGCTCCTACAATGAGCAGTTCTTC.

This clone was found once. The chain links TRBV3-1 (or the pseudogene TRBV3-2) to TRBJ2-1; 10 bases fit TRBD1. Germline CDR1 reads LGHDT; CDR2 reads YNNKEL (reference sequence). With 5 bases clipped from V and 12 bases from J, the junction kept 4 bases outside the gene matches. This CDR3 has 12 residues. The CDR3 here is CASSSTGGAQFF. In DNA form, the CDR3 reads TGTGCCAGCAGCTCGACAGGGGGCGCGCAGTTCTTC.

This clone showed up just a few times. This CDR3 is CASSFSVTGELFF. The CDR3 DNA is TGCGCCAGCAGCTTCTCGGTGACCGGGGAGCTGTTTTTT. The J gene is TRBJ2-2, the V gene TRBV5-1; D is uncertain. Between the trimmed V and J ends, which lost 2 bases and 5 bases, there was a span of 7 bases. Germline values: CDR1 SGHRS, CDR2 YFSETQ. This CDR3 is built from 13 residues.

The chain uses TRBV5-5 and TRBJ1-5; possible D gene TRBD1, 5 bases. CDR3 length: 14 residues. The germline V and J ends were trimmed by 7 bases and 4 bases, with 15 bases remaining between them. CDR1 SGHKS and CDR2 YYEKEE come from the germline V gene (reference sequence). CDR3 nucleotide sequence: TGTGCCAGCTCCAAGGGGCAGAAAAATCAGCCCCAGCATTTT. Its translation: CASSKGQKNQPQHF.

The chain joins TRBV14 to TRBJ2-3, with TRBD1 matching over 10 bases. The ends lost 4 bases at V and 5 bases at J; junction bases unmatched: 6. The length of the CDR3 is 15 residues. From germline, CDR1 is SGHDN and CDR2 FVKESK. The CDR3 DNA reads TGTGCCAGCAGCCCCGGGACAGGGGTAGGAGATACGCAGTATTTT. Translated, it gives CASSPGTGVGDTQYF.

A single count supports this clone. The CDR3 is CAISRGGQGVDQFF. The DNA of the CDR3 is TGTGCCATCAGTCGCGGAGGACAGGGAGTGGATCAGTTCTTC. The V gene is TRBV10-3, the J gene TRBJ2-1; TRBD1 matches at 8 bases. The CDR3 has 14 amino acids. J was trimmed by 13 bases and V by 5 bases; bases with no gene match: 13. The germline V gene encodes CDR1 ENHRY and CDR2 SYGVKD.

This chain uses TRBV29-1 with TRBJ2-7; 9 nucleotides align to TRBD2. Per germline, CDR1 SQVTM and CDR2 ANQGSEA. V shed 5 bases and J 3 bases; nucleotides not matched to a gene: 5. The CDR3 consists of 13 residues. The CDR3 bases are TGCAGCGTTCGACTAGCGGACGACTACGAGCAGTACTTC. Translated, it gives CSVRLADDYEQYF.

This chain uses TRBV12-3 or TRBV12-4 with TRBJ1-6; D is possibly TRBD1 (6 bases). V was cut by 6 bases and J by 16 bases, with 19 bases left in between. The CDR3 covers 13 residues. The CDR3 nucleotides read TGTGCCAGCAGCCATGAACAGGGCACGGCACTCCACTTT. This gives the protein CASSHEQGTALHF.

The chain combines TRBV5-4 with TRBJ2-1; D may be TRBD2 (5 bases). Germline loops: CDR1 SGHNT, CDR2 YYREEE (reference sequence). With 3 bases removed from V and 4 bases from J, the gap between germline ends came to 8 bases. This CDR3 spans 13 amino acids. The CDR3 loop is CASSSGLYNEQFF. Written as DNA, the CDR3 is TGTGCCAGCAGCTCCGGACTGTACAATGAGCAGTTCTTC. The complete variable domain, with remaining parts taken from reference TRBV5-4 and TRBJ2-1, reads ETGVTQSPTHLIKTRGQQVTLRCSSQSGHNTVSWYQQALGQGPQFIFQYYREEENGRGNFPPRFSGLQFPNYSSELNVNALELDDSALYLCASSSGLYNEQFFGPGTRLTVL.

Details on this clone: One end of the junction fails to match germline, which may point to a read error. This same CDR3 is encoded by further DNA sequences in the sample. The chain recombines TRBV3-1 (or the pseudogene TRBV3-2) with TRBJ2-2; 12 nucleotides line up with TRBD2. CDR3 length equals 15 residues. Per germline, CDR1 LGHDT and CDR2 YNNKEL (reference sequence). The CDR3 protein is CASSPSGRGTGELFF. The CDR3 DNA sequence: TGTGCCAGCAGCCCTAGCGGGAGGGGAACCGGGGAGTTGTTTTTT.

The CDR3 reads CATSDLRRGDTQYF. CDR3 nucleotide sequence: TGTGCCACCAGTGATTTACGGAGGGGAGATACGCAGTATTTT. V usage is TRBV24-1 and J usage is TRBJ2-3; the D gene is possibly TRBD2 (6 bases). Germline CDR1 and CDR2: KGHDR and SFDVKD. Trimming removed 1 base at V and 5 bases at J, with 9 bases between. The CDR3 consists of 14 residues.

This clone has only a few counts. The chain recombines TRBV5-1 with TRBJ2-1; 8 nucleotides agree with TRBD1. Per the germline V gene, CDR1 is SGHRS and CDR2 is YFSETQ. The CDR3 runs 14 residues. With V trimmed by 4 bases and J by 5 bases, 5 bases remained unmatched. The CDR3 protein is CASSQGQAHNEQFF. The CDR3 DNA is TGCGCCAGCAGCCAGGGACAGGCTCACAATGAGCAGTTCTTC.

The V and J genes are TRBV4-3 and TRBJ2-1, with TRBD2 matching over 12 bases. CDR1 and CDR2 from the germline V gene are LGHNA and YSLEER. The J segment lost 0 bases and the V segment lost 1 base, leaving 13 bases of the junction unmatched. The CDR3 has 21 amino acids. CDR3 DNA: TGCGCCAGCAGCCAAGGGGTTCGGACTAGCGGGACAAAAAGCTCCTACAATGAGCAGTTCTTC. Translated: CASSQGVRTSGTKSSYNEQFF.

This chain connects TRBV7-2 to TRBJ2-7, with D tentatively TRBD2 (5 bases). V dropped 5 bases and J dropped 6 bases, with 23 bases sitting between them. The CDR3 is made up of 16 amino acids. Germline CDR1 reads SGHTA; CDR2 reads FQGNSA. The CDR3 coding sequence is TGTGCCAGCAGCCTCCGACTCGGGCGGGTAACGGGCGAGCAGTACTTC. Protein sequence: CASSLRLGRVTGEQYF. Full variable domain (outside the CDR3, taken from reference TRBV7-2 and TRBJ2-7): GAGVSQSPSNKVTEKGKDVELRCDPISGHTALYWYRQSLGQGLEFLIYFQGNSAPDKSGLPSDRFSAERTGGSVSTLTIQRTQQEDSAVYLCASSLRLGRVTGEQYFGPGTRLTVT.

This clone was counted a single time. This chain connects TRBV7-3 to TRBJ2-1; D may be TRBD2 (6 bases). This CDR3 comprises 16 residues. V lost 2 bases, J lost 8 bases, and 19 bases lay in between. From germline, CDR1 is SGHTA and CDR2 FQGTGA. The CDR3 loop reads CASSLGPTGSLDEQFF. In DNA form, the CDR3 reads TGTGCCAGCAGCTTAGGGCCTACCGGGAGTCTTGATGAGCAGTTCTTC.

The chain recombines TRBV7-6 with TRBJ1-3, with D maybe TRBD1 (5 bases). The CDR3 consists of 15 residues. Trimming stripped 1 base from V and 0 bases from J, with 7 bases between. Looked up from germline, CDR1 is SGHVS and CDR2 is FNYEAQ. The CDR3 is CASSLGQYSGNTIYF. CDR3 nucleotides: TGTGCCAGCAGCTTAGGACAGTACTCTGGAAACACCATATATTTT. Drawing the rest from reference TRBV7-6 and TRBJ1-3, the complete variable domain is GAGVSQSPRYKVTKRGQDVALRCDPISGHVSLYWYRQALGQGPEFLTYFNYEAQQDKSGLPNDRFSAERPEGSISTLTIQRTEQRDSAMYRCASSLGQYSGNTIYFGEGSWLTVV.

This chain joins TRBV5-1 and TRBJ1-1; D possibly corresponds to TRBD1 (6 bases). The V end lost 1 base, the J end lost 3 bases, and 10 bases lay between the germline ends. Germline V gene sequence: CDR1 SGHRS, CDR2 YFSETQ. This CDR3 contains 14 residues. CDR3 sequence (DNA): TGCGCCAGCAGCTTGTTTGGGGGCGACACTGAAGCTTTCTTT. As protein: CASSLFGGDTEAFF.

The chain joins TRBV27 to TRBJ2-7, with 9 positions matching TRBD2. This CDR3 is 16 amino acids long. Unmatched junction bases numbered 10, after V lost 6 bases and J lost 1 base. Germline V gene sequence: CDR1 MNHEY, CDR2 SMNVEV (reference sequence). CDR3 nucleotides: TGTGCCAGCAGGGCGGGGGGGGGAGTCACGTCCTACGAGCAGTACTTC. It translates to CASRAGGGVTSYEQYF.